This TCR beta chain stems from a study of response to subunit inactivated influenza vaccine. Study results and caveats: Seasonal influenza vaccination, on each occasion, was suggested by the authors to recruit few new T cells.

Note on this clonotype: Its antigen is unknown.

TCRdb reprocessed the RT-PCR reads with MiXCR, giving one entry per CDR3 protein. The data contain approximately 520,000 distinct CDR3 sequences, roughly 27% of them singletons. The CDR3 has 14 amino acids. Trimming pared 7 bases from V and 1 base from J, leaving 12 bases between. Germline V gives CDR1 MNHEY, CDR2 SVGEGT. The sequence derives from a man aged 50 to 60 who received an inactivated influenza vaccine. The chain joins TRBV6-2 or TRBV6-3 to TRBJ2-3; D remains ambiguous. Sequencing was performed on CD4+ T cells sorted from PBMCs, taken roughly 5 days after vaccination. The CDR3 protein is CASKAPTRTDTQYF. In DNA form, the CDR3 reads TGTGCCAGCAAAGCTCCCACCCGCACAGATACGCAGTATTTT.